Below are 29 T cell receptor beta chains sequenced from a single sample in a study of metastatic and nonmetastatic thyroid tumors. The entire patient cohort was treatment-naive prior to thyroid surgery. TCRdb reanalyzed the PCR reads with MiXCR. The sample contains around 6,000 clones, 25% to 30% of which appear only once. The specimen was adjacent normal tissue. The receptors here all came from a female donor with papillary thyroid cancer or a benign thyroid nodule (not recorded which). Some clones in this sample may be carry-over from other donors' samples.

There are a few counts of this clone. Mismatch with germline at one junction end may stem from a read error. The sample has other DNA sequences that encode this CDR3 too. The chain links TRBV6-2 or TRBV6-3 to TRBJ2-7, with D possibly matching TRBD1 (7 bases). The germline gives CDR1 MNHEY, CDR2 SVGEGT. This CDR3 comprises 16 residues. The CDR3 DNA sequence: TGTGCCAGCACTTACGCGGGGACCGGGACAGCCTACGAGCAGTACTTC. As protein: CASTYAGTGTAYEQYF.

CDR3 sequence: CASSLGDTYGYTF. The CDR3 DNA reads TGTGCCAGCAGTTTAGGGGACACCTATGGCTACACCTTC. This chain connects TRBV12-3 or TRBV12-4 to TRBJ1-2, with D possibly matching TRBD1 (6 bases). V lost 1 base and J lost 4, with 7 bases in between. The CDR3 has 13 residues.

Notes on this clone: Other DNA sequences within the sample encode an identical CDR3. The gene calls are TRBV7-8 and TRBJ2-7, with 8 bases fitting TRBD1. With V trimmed by 1 base and J by 1 base, 3 bases remained unmatched. There are 15 residues in the CDR3. In germline, CDR1 is SGHVS, CDR2 FQNEAQ. CDR3 amino acids: CASSLGGQESYEQYF. The CDR3 region has the DNA TGTGCCAGCAGCTTAGGGGGACAGGAGTCCTACGAGCAGTACTTC.

This clone was seen once. V and J are TRBV7-3 and TRBJ2-1, with D perhaps TRBD2 (6 bases). V shed 0 bases and J shed 4 bases, with 16 bases lying between them. This CDR3 spans 17 amino acids. Germline CDR1 is SGHTA and CDR2 is FQGTGA. CDR3: CASSLTGHSGPYNEQFF. Here the CDR3 DNA reads TGTGCCAGCAGCTTAACCGGGCACAGCGGGCCTTACAATGAGCAGTTCTTC. The whole variable domain, filled in from reference TRBV7-3 and TRBJ2-1, reads GAGVSQTPSNKVTEKGKYVELRCDPISGHTALYWYRQSLGQGPEFLIYFQGTGAADDSGLPNDRFFAVRPEGSVSTLKIQRTERGDSAVYLCASSLTGHSGPYNEQFFGPGTRLTVL.

The chain combines TRBV7-2 with TRBJ2-1, with D perhaps TRBD1 (6 bases). Germline lookup yields CDR1 SGHTA and CDR2 FQGNSA. The CDR3 sequence is 13 residues long. Trimming took off 6 bases at V and 5 bases at J, with 11 bases between the two ends. The CDR3 region is CASSYDRNNEQFF. CDR3 DNA: TGTGCCAGCAGTTACGACAGGAACAATGAGCAGTTCTTC.

This clone was seen repeatedly, ten times or more. The gene calls are TRBV29-1 and TRBJ2-5; a weak D match, TRBD1 (6 bases). Between the trimmed V and J ends, which lost 3 bases and 2 bases, there was a span of 10 bases. This CDR3 contains 13 residues. CDR1 and CDR2 (germline): SQVTM, ANQGSEA. The CDR3, as DNA: TGCAGCGTTGAGTTAGACAGGCAAGAGACCCAGTACTTC. Protein sequence: CSVELDRQETQYF.

The genes are TRBV7-8 and TRBJ2-1, with a weak D call TRBD2 (7 bases). CDR1 is SGHVS, CDR2 FQNEAQ, per germline. With 3 bases removed from V and 0 bases from J, the gap between germline ends came to 15 bases. The length of the CDR3 is 17 residues. The CDR3 bases are TGTGCCAGCAGCTTTGGGGGGGGCCTGAGCTCCTACAATGAGCAGTTCTTC. Protein sequence: CASSFGGGLSSYNEQFF.

In its sample, this clone ranks as medium-sized. The chain uses TRBV9 and TRBJ2-3; perhaps TRBD2 as D (6 bases). The V gene's germline CDR1 is SGDLS and CDR2 YYNGEE. Trimming left V 4 bases short and J 6 bases short, with 15 bases between. There are 14 residues in the CDR3. CDR3 bases: TGTGCCAGCAGCCCCACAGGAGGGGCGGATACGCAGTATTTT. This sequence encodes CASSPTGGADTQYF. Complete variable domain (other parts from reference TRBV9 and TRBJ2-3): DSGVTQTPKHLITATGQRVTLRCSPRSGDLSVYWYQQSLDQGLQFLIQYYNGEERAKGNILERFSAQQFPDLHSELNLSSLELGDSALYFCASSPTGGADTQYFGPGTRLTVL.

This sequence joins TRBV5-1 and TRBJ2-7; tentative D call: TRBD2 (5 bases). Germline CDR1 SGHRS, CDR2 YFSETQ. Trimming cost V 2 bases and J 0 bases, with 21 bases left between them. The CDR3 has 18 amino acids. CDR3 amino acids: CASSLRTPAAADSYEQYF. The CDR3 coding sequence is TGCGCCAGCAGCTTACGAACGCCAGCGGCAGCCGACTCCTACGAGCAGTACTTC.

This clone is judged medium-sized. The chain employs TRBV6-4 and TRBJ2-1, with D perhaps TRBD1 (5 bases). The CDR3 loop spans 13 amino acids. The germline gives CDR1 MRHNA, CDR2 SNTAGT. Trimming removed 3 bases at V and 2 bases at J, with 5 bases between. The CDR3, as DNA: TGTGCCAGCAGTGAGGGGCCCTACAATGAGCAGTTCTTC. Its protein is CASSEGPYNEQFF.

V gene TRBV20-1 combines with J gene TRBJ2-7, with TRBD1 matching over 10 bases. This CDR3 region has 16 residues. V lost 8 bases to trimming and J lost 1 base; unmatched junction nucleotides: 14. The germline CDR1 and CDR2 sequences are DFQATT and SNEGSKA (reference sequence). Here the CDR3 DNA reads TGCAGTAATAGAGATGACAGGGGGCTAGTATCCTACGAGCAGTACTTC. Its protein product is CSNRDDRGLVSYEQYF.

The chain links TRBV27 to TRBJ2-1; 9 bases match TRBD2. Germline V gene data show CDR1 as MNHEY and CDR2 as SMNVEV (reference sequence). The CDR3 is 19 amino acids. Trimming removed 5 bases from V and 3 bases from J; junction bases left unmatched: 17. CDR3 sequence: CASSPLGGGWTSVYNEQFF. The DNA of the CDR3 is TGTGCCAGCAGTCCTTTAGGTGGTGGTTGGACTAGCGTCTACAATGAGCAGTTCTTC.

This clone was seen a few times. The chain combines TRBV20-1 with TRBJ2-7; 10 nucleotides match TRBD2. Germline values: CDR1 DFQATT, CDR2 SNEGSKA (reference sequence). The CDR3 is 15 amino acids. The junction had 7 bases not matched to a gene; V was cut back by 3 bases and J by 2 bases. The CDR3 here is CSARGSSGRTYEQYF. The CDR3, as DNA: TGCAGTGCTAGGGGTTCTAGCGGGAGAACCTACGAGCAGTACTTC.

The rearrangement links TRBV7-2 to TRBJ2-7, with TRBD2 matching 11 bases. The germline gives CDR1 SGHTA, CDR2 FQGNSA. V gave up 6 bases and J gave up 3 bases; unmatched junction bases: 7. There are 15 residues in the CDR3. CDR3 in amino acids: CASSLTSGDLYEQYF. The CDR3 region has the DNA TGTGCCAGCAGTTTGACTAGCGGGGACCTCTACGAGCAGTACTTC.

The genes are TRBV20-1 and TRBJ1-5; TRBD1 might be the D (6 bases). V lost 0 bases and J lost 0, with 18 bases in between. Germline lookup yields CDR1 DFQATT and CDR2 SNEGSKA (reference sequence). CDR3 size: 18 residues. The CDR3 loop reads CSARDLQGPNYSNQPQHF. CDR3 nucleotides: TGCAGTGCTAGAGATTTGCAGGGGCCAAATTATAGCAATCAGCCCCAGCATTTT.

CDR3 DNA sequence: TGTGCCAGCAGTGACGTACAGGTGAAGTCCTACAATGAGCAGTTCTTC. Protein: CASSDVQVKSYNEQFF. V is TRBV6-1 and J is TRBJ2-1; tentative D call: TRBD1 (5 bases). CDR1 MNHNS and CDR2 SASEGT come from the germline V gene. The CDR3 is 16 amino acids. Trimming took off 3 bases at V and 1 base at J, with 13 bases between the two ends.

This clone occurred a few times. Written as DNA, the CDR3 is TGTGCCAGCAGTATCTGGACAGGCGCCACTGAAGCTTTCTTT. Its translation: CASSIWTGATEAFF. V and J are TRBV6-1 and TRBJ1-1, with 7 nucleotides matching TRBD1. Per germline, CDR1 MNHNS and CDR2 SASEGT. There are 14 residues in the CDR3. With V trimmed by 5 bases and J by 4 bases, 7 bases remained unmatched.

The rearrangement uses TRBV5-1 and TRBJ2-3; 8 nucleotides match TRBD2. The junction had 3 bases not matched to a gene; V was cut back by 3 bases and J by 6 bases. The CDR3 length is 13 residues. Germline V gives CDR1 SGHRS, CDR2 YFSETQ. CDR3: CASSSGGYDTQYF. As DNA, the CDR3 is TGCGCCAGCAGCTCGGGGGGGTACGATACGCAGTATTTT.

This clone appeared a few times. This chain links TRBV7-9 with TRBJ2-3, with D hard to call. V was pared by 3 bases and J by 6 bases, with 4 bases between. The CDR3 extends over 11 amino acids. The germline gives CDR1 SEHNR, CDR2 FQNEAQ (reference sequence). DNA for the CDR3: TGTGCCAGCAGCTTCATCGATACGCAGTATTTT. Amino acid sequence: CASSFIDTQYF.

This clone was counted between two and nine times. The CDR3 does not end in the conserved phenylalanine or tryptophan, so this is likely a read error. V and J are TRBV6-1 and TRBJ1-1; D is unclear. With 6 bases removed from V and 4 bases from J, the gap between germline ends came to 9 bases. Germline values: CDR1 MNHNS, CDR2 SASEGT. This CDR3 comprises 12 residues. The CDR3 region is CASRAGLTEAFS. The CDR3 bases are TGTGCCAGCAGGGCAGGACTCACTGAAGCTTTCTCT.

CDR3 in DNA: TGTGCCAGCAGTTTCGGAATGGGGGACCAGAGCTTATCAGATACGCAGTATTTT. Residues: CASSFGMGDQSLSDTQYF. The rearrangement uses TRBV6-5 and TRBJ2-3; D could derive from TRBD1 or TRBD2 (5 bases each). Germline lookup yields CDR1 MNHEY and CDR2 SVGAGI. The CDR3 runs 18 residues. With 4 bases removed from V and 4 bases from J, the gap between germline ends came to 24 bases.

Ten or more counts support this clone. With a much larger clone just one base away, this may be a read error. V usage is TRBV2 and J usage is TRBJ1-6; D ambiguous. Per the germline V gene, CDR1 is SNHLY and CDR2 is FYNNEI. The CDR3 is 15 residues long. Trimming shortened V by 6 bases and J by 7 bases, and 16 bases separated the two germline ends. This CDR3 reads CASRSQRIGNSPLHF. The CDR3, as DNA: TGTGCCAGCAGATCACAGAGGATCGGGAATTCACCCCTCCACTTT. The variable domain in full, with the rest retrieved from reference TRBV2 and TRBJ1-6, is EPEVTQTPSHQVTQMGQEVILRCVPISNHLYFYWYRQILGQKVEFLVSFYNNEISEKSEIFDDQFSVERPDGSNFTLKIRSTKLEDSAMYFCASRSQRIGNSPLHFGNGTRLTVT.

This clone appeared a few times. CDR3 sequence: CASSLDQGANTEAFF. The CDR3 nucleotides are TGTGCCAGCAGTTTGGACCAGGGGGCGAACACTGAAGCTTTCTTT. This chain joins TRBV12-3 or TRBV12-4 and TRBJ1-1; 8 nucleotides match TRBD1. The J segment lost 1 base and the V segment lost 3 bases, leaving 4 bases of the junction unmatched. The CDR3 length is 15 residues.

This clone was seen only a few times. The chain has TRBV12-3 or TRBV12-4 and TRBJ2-7; maybe TRBD2 (5 bases). The CDR3 runs to 12 residues. V was clipped by 5 bases and J by 6 bases, with 11 bases between them. CDR3 nucleotide sequence: TGTGCCAGCAGTCCGGAGGTCGGCGAGCAGTACTTC. Residues: CASSPEVGEQYF.

A few counts support this clone. At one boundary the junction diverges from the germline segment, which might be a read error. The DNA for the CDR3 is TGCGCCAGCCGAGGGACAGTTGGCTACGAGCAGTACTTC. Translated, it gives CASRGTVGYEQYF. The rearrangement joins TRBV6-2 or TRBV6-3 to TRBJ2-7; 7 bases map to TRBD1. Germline V gene data show CDR1 as MNHEY and CDR2 as SVGEGT. The length of the CDR3 is 13 residues.

The sample holds a few counts of this clone. The chain links TRBV28 to TRBJ1-2; 8 bases line up with TRBD1. The germline V gene has CDR1 MDHEN and CDR2 SYDVKM. The CDR3 sequence is 14 residues long. The V segment lost 8 bases and the J segment 2 bases; nucleotides outside the gene matches: 7. The CDR3 here is CASSDRVRNYGYTF. In nucleotides, the CDR3 is TGTGCCAGCTCGGACAGGGTCCGCAACTATGGCTACACCTTC.

The CDR3 reads CSAHRGHEQYF. In DNA, the CDR3 is TGCAGTGCTCACAGGGGCCACGAGCAGTACTTC. The V gene is TRBV20-1, the J gene TRBJ2-7; TRBD1 aligns across 7 bases. This CDR3 region has 11 residues. V shed 5 bases and J 5 bases; nucleotides not matched to a gene: 3. CDR1 DFQATT and CDR2 SNEGSKA come from the germline V gene (reference sequence).

This clone occurred a few times. The rearrangement links TRBV6-5 to TRBJ2-2, with D possibly being TRBD1 (5 bases). The CDR3 sequence is 16 residues long. Germline V gene lookup returns CDR1 MNHEY and CDR2 SVGAGI. V was clipped by 2 bases and J by 3 bases, with 13 bases between them. The CDR3 DNA is TGTGCCAGCAGTTACGGGGATCAGGGATACACCGGGGAGCTGTTTTTT. Protein sequence: CASSYGDQGYTGELFF.

The genes are TRBV2 and TRBJ2-7; 9 positions agree with TRBD1. The CDR3 consists of 13 residues. The germline gives CDR1 SNHLY, CDR2 FYNNEI. J was trimmed by 3 bases and V by 6 bases; bases with no gene match: 3. Here the CDR3 reads CASSGTGSYEQYF. The CDR3 region has the DNA TGTGCCAGCAGCGGGACAGGGAGCTACGAGCAGTACTTC.